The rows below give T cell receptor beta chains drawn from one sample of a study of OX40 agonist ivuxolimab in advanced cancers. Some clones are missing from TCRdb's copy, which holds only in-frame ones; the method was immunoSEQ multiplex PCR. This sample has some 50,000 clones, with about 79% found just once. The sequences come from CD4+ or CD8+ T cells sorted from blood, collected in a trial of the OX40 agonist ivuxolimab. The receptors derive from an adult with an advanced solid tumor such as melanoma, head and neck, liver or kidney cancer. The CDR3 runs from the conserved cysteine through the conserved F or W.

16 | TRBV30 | CAWGQSKRSGANVLTF
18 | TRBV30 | CAWNGGEGTSLEQETQYF
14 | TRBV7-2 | CASSLGMSPYGYTF
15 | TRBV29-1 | CSVVGGFLGLLEQFF
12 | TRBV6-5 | CASSYGFNEQFF
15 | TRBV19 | CASTRGLAGAETQYF
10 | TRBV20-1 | CSASYNEQFF
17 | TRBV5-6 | CASSARTGEFSNQPQHF
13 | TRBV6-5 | CASKTGGARTQYF
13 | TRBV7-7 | CASSFGQKETQYF